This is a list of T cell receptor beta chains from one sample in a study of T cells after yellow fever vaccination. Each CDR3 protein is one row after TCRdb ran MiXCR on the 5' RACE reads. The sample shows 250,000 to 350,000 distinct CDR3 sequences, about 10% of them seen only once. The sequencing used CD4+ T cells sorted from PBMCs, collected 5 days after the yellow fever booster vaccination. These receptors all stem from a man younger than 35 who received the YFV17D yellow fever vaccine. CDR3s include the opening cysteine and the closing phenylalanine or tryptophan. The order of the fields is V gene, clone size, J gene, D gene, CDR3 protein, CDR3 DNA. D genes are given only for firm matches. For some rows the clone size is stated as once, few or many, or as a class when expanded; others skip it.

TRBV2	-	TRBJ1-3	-	CASRGPGNTIYF	TGTGCCAGCAGAGGACCTGGAAACACCATATATTTT
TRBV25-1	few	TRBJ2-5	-	CASSGGQPQETQYF	TGTGCCAGCAGTGGAGGACAGCCCCAAGAGACCCAGTACTTC
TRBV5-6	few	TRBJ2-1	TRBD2	CASSLASGVYNEQFF	TGTGCCAGCAGCTTGGCTAGCGGGGTCTACAATGAGCAGTTCTTC
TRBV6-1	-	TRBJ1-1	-	CASRRDMIAEAFF	TGTGCCAGCAGGCGGGACATGATAGCTGAAGCTTTCTTT
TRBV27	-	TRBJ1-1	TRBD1	CASRRKGGMNTEAFF	TGTGCCAGCCGGAGGAAAGGGGGCATGAACACTGAAGCTTTCTTT
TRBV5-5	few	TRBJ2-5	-	CASSSNQYQETQYF	TGTGCCAGCAGCTCGAACCAGTACCAAGAGACCCAGTACTTC
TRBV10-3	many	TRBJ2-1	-	CAISESPGEEFF	TGTGCCATCAGTGAGTCCCCTGGGGAGGAGTTCTTC
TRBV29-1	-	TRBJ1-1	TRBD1	CSAEGTVEAFF	TGCAGCGCCGAGGGGACAGTCGAAGCTTTCTTT
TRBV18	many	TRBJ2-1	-	CASEGSYNEQFF	TGTGCCAGCGAGGGTTCCTACAATGAGCAGTTCTTC
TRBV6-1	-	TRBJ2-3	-	CASLLRPSTDTQYF	TGTGCCAGCCTTTTAAGACCTAGCACAGATACGCAGTATTTT
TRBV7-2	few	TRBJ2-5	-	CASSLGWTRSWRQKETQYF	TGTGCCAGCAGCTTAGGTTGGACGCGGAGTTGGCGGCAAAAAGAGACCCAGTACTTC
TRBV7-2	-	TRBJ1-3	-	CASSFGQHSGNTIYF	TGTGCCAGCAGCTTCGGACAGCACTCTGGAAACACCATATATTTT
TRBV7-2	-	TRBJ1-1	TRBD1	CASSSGQGVGTEAFF	TGTGCCAGCAGCTCGGGACAGGGGGTAGGCACTGAAGCTTTCTTT
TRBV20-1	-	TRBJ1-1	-	CSAYGTFNTEAFF	TGCAGTGCCTACGGGACGTTCAACACTGAAGCTTTCTTT
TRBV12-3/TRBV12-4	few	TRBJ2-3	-	CASSSALGGATDTQYF	TGTGCCAGCAGTTCGGCCTTGGGGGGGGCCACAGATACGCAGTATTTT
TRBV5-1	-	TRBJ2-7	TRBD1	CASSTAGTGAYEQYF	TGCGCCAGCAGCACAGCCGGGACAGGGGCCTACGAGCAGTACTTC
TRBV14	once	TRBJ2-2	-	CASSRTVTGELFF	TGTGCCAGCAGCCGGACAGTAACCGGGGAGCTGTTTTTT
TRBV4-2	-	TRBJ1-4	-	CASSQERERGVRGEKLFF	TGTGCCAGCAGCCAAGAGAGGGAGCGGGGGGTTCGGGGTGAAAAACTGTTTTTT
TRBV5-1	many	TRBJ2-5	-	CASSFSGEETQYF	TGTGCCAGCAGTTTCTCAGGGGAAGAGACCCAGTACTTC
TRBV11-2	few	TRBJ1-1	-	CASSLSRHPNTEAFF	TGTGCCAGCAGCTTATCGCGACACCCGAACACTGAAGCTTTCTTT
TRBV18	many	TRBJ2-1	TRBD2	CASSPQGGQQFF	TGTGCCAGCTCACCGCAGGGAGGGCAGCAGTTCTTC
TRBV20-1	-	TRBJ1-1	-	CSARDSILGAGTEAFF	TGCAGTGCTAGAGACAGCATACTGGGGGCGGGCACTGAAGCTTTCTTT
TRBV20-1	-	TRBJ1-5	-	CSALYGSGNQPQHF	TGCAGTGCCTTATACGGTTCTGGCAATCAGCCCCAGCATTTT